A selection of T cell receptor beta chains follows, all from one sample in a study of cytomegalovirus exposure and HLA in healthy donors. TCRdb keeps only in-frame clones here, not all; method: immunoSEQ multiplex PCR. The table includes 110,000 to 150,000 clones, 80% detected once. The specimen sequenced was PBMCs. The receptor source for this set is a man in his forties or fifties in good health and CMV-seropositive. The CDR3 runs from the conserved cysteine through the conserved F or W. Each record gives: CDR3 protein, CDR3 length, V gene, J gene.

cdr3_aa: CASSQDRGYEQYF; cdr3_length: 13; v_call: TRBV4-3; j_call: TRBJ2-7
cdr3_aa: CSGGQGYTGELFF; cdr3_length: 13; v_call: TRBV29-1; j_call: TRBJ2-2
cdr3_aa: CASSAGTGFTYEQYF; cdr3_length: 15; v_call: TRBV28; j_call: TRBJ2-7
cdr3_aa: CASSARGTQEAFF; cdr3_length: 13; v_call: TRBV18; j_call: TRBJ1-1
cdr3_aa: CASSINRVNQPQHF; cdr3_length: 14; v_call: TRBV19; j_call: TRBJ1-5
cdr3_aa: CASSWGRTGQNIQYF; cdr3_length: 15; v_call: TRBV6-5; j_call: TRBJ2-4
cdr3_aa: CASSAAGTGTSEQYF; cdr3_length: 15; v_call: TRBV6-1; j_call: TRBJ2-7
cdr3_aa: CAISAGTGELFF; cdr3_length: 12; v_call: TRBV10-3; j_call: TRBJ2-2
cdr3_aa: CASSIDLETTNTGELFF; cdr3_length: 17; v_call: TRBV19; j_call: TRBJ2-2
cdr3_aa: CASCQGSGGNQPQHF; cdr3_length: 15; v_call: TRBV6-6; j_call: TRBJ1-5
cdr3_aa: CASSQDPAGLADSEQYF; cdr3_length: 17; v_call: TRBV4-3; j_call: TRBJ2-7
cdr3_aa: CASSPRTTSTDTQYF; cdr3_length: 15; v_call: TRBV7-6; j_call: TRBJ2-3
cdr3_aa: CASRDSLNYEQYF; cdr3_length: 13; v_call: TRBV28; j_call: .
cdr3_aa: CASSGVAGGNQETQYF; cdr3_length: 16; v_call: TRBV5-1; j_call: TRBJ2-5
cdr3_aa: CASSYSARYEQYF; cdr3_length: 13; v_call: TRBV6-5; j_call: TRBJ2-7
cdr3_aa: CSGEASTDTQYF; cdr3_length: 12; v_call: TRBV29-1; j_call: TRBJ2-3
cdr3_aa: CASSFGTGGEAFF; cdr3_length: 13; v_call: TRBV5-4; j_call: TRBJ1-1
cdr3_aa: CASTGTGAHYGYTF; cdr3_length: 14; v_call: TRBV28; j_call: TRBJ1-2
cdr3_aa: CASTLSPQPQHF; cdr3_length: 12; v_call: TRBV28; j_call: TRBJ1-5
cdr3_aa: CASSPNRNEKLFF; cdr3_length: 13; v_call: TRBV18; j_call: TRBJ1-4
cdr3_aa: CASAGTGEDTF; cdr3_length: 11; v_call: TRBV28; j_call: TRBJ1-2
cdr3_aa: CASSYFRGYGYTF; cdr3_length: 13; v_call: TRBV6-5; j_call: TRBJ1-2
cdr3_aa: CASSVGTGAWNTEAFF; cdr3_length: 16; v_call: TRBV9; j_call: TRBJ1-1
cdr3_aa: CASSFGTMNTEAFF; cdr3_length: 14; v_call: TRBV5-5; j_call: TRBJ1-1
cdr3_aa: CASSPRTPSGTSGPFNEQFF; cdr3_length: 20; v_call: TRBV18; j_call: TRBJ2-1
cdr3_aa: CSASLEGQYF; cdr3_length: 10; v_call: TRBV20-1; j_call: TRBJ2-7
cdr3_aa: CASSFATGNTEAFF; cdr3_length: 14; v_call: TRBV5-1; j_call: TRBJ1-1
cdr3_aa: CASSPLGQVNYEQYF; cdr3_length: 15; v_call: TRBV6-6; j_call: TRBJ2-7
cdr3_aa: CATSPDRYNEQFF; cdr3_length: 13; v_call: TRBV15; j_call: TRBJ2-1
cdr3_aa: CASRPVPSSYNEQFF; cdr3_length: 15; v_call: TRBV5-4; j_call: TRBJ2-1
cdr3_aa: CASTFGTVNTEAFF; cdr3_length: 14; v_call: TRBV6-5; j_call: TRBJ1-1
cdr3_aa: CASSQETGMGYNEQFF; cdr3_length: 16; v_call: TRBV4-3; j_call: TRBJ2-1
cdr3_aa: CASSRDIPVRLAGSTDTQYF; cdr3_length: 20; v_call: TRBV9; j_call: TRBJ2-3
cdr3_aa: CASSDRAGNTIYF; cdr3_length: 13; v_call: TRBV2; j_call: TRBJ1-3
cdr3_aa: CASSLDSGTQYF; cdr3_length: 12; v_call: TRBV5-6; j_call: TRBJ2-5
cdr3_aa: CASSNQGNYEQYF; cdr3_length: 13; v_call: TRBV9; j_call: TRBJ2-7
cdr3_aa: CASSLADDSGNTIYF; cdr3_length: 15; v_call: TRBV28; j_call: TRBJ1-3
cdr3_aa: CASSLTLGDRAFF; cdr3_length: 13; v_call: TRBV7-9; j_call: TRBJ1-1
cdr3_aa: CARTSGREDTQYF; cdr3_length: 13; v_call: TRBV7-7; j_call: TRBJ2-3
cdr3_aa: CASGSYSNNEQFF; cdr3_length: 13; v_call: TRBV12-5; j_call: TRBJ2-1